This T cell receptor (beta chain) was observed in a study of T-cell memory formation after mild COVID-19. About the study: Clusters of TCRs were largely donor specific.

The CDR3 is made up of 16 amino acids. Germline V lookup: CDR1 DFQATT, CDR2 SNEGSKA (reference sequence). Trimming left V 0 bases short and J 4 bases short, with 18 bases between. One entry per CDR3 protein results from TCRdb running MiXCR on the 5' RACE reads. The table records around 110,000 distinct CDR3 sequences, approximately 15% of them present only once. Study-level findings and limits: CD4+ contracting clones lay mainly in CM and EM, CD8+ ones in EMRA. Confirmation was lacking for SARS-CoV-2 specificity of second-wave clones that peaked on day 37.

The sample holds a few counts of this clonotype. The antigen is undetermined. Input material: PBMCs or a T cell subset sorted from them (not recorded which). The rearrangement links TRBV20-1 to TRBJ2-5, with a weak D call TRBD2 (6 bases). The clonotype was recovered from an adult woman who had mild COVID-19 (a few samples of this study predate the infection). Cell type and time point are not known. The CDR3 protein is CSARDLDGGAPETQYF. In DNA form, the CDR3 reads TGCAGTGCTAGAGATCTCGACGGAGGGGCCCCAGAGACCCAGTACTTC.